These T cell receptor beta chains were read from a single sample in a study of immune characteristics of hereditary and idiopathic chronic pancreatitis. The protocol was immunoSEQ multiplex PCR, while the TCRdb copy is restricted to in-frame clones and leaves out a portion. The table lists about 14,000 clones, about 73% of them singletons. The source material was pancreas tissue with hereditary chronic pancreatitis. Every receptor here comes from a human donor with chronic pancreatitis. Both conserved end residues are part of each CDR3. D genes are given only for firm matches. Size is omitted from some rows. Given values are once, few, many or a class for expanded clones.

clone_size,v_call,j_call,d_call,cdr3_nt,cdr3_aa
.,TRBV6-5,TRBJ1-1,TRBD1,TGTGCCAGCAGGGGAACCGACAGGGGATGGGCTGAAGCTTTCTTT,CASRGTDRGWAEAFF
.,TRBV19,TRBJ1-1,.,TGTGCCAGTAAATCCGCCGGGGGGGCCACTATGAACACTGAAGCTTTCTTT,CASKSAGGATMNTEAFF
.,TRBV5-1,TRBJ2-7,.,TGCGCCAGCAGCTTGTACGGTTACGAGCAGTACTTC,CASSLYGYEQYF
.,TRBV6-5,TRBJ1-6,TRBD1,TGTGCCAGCACTAACAACAGGGGGCATAATTCACCCCTCCACTTT,CASTNNRGHNSPLHF
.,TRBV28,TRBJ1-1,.,TGTGCCAGCAGCCGAATGGTGGGGAACACTGAAGCTTTCTTT,CASSRMVGNTEAFF
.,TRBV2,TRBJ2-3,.,TGTGCCAGCAACAGGTTCACAGATACGCAGTATTTT,CASNRFTDTQYF
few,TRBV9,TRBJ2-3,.,TGTGCCAGCAGCGTAGGTCGAGCGGGCCGCACAGATACGCAGTATTTT,CASSVGRAGRTDTQYF
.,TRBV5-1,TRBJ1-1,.,TGCGCCAGCAGCCTACTGACTGAGAACACTGAAGCTTTCTTT,CASSLLTENTEAFF
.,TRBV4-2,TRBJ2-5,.,TGTGCCAGCAGCCAAGACGGTCAGAGAGACGAGACCCAGTACTTC,CASSQDGQRDETQYF
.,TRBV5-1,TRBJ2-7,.,TGCGCCAGCAGCGAGGTAAGCTCCTACGAGCAGTACTTC,CASSEVSSYEQYF
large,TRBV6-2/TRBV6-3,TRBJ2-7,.,TGTGCCAGCAGTTACCCCCCTGTTCCCTACGAGCAGTACTTC,CASSYPPVPYEQYF
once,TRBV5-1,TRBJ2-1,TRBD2,TGCGCCAGCAGCTTGTCACTAGCGGGGGCCCTATACAATGAGCAGTTCTTC,CASSLSLAGALYNEQFF
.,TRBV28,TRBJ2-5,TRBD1,TGTGCCAGCAGTAGACAGGGATCGTACTCGGAGACCCAGTACTTC,CASSRQGSYSETQYF
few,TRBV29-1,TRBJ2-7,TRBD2,TGCAGCGTTGAAGAGCGGGAGCCCTACGAGCAGTACTTC,CSVEEREPYEQYF
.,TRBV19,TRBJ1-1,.,TGTGCCAGTATCTCCAGCGGCTATGGTGGCACTGAAGCTTTCTTT,CASISSGYGGTEAFF
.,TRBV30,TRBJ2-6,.,TGTGCCTGGAGTTTGCCCTCTGGGGCCAACGTCCTGACTTTC,CAWSLPSGANVLTF
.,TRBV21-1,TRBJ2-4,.,TGTGCCGGCCAAAGGACAATAGCCAAAAACATTCAGTACTTC,CAGQRTIAKNIQYF
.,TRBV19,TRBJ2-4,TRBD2,TGTGCCAGTAGTACCCGGACTAGCGGGAGGGCTCGAGACATTCAGTACTTC,CASSTRTSGRARDIQYF
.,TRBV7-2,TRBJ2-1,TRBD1,TGTGCCAGCAGCGAACCCGGGACAGAAACTTACAATGAGCAGTTCTTC,CASSEPGTETYNEQFF
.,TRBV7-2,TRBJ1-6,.,TGTGCCAGCAGCTTAGCATCGGGCCGACTACGGTCACCCCTCCACTTT,CASSLASGRLRSPLHF
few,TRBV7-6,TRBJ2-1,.,TGTGCCAGCAGCTTAGCAGGTAGCGATTACTACAATGAGCAGTTCTTC,CASSLAGSDYYNEQFF
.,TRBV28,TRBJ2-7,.,TGTGCCAGCGAAAACCCGGGTCAAGCCTACGAGCAGTACTTC,CASENPGQAYEQYF
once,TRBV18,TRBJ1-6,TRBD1,TGTGCCAGCTCCCGGGACAGATCGGGAAATTCACCCCTCCACTTT,CASSRDRSGNSPLHF
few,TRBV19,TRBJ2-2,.,TGTGCCAGTAGTACGGCAGGGGCCCACCGGACCGGGGAGCTGTTTTTT,CASSTAGAHRTGELFF
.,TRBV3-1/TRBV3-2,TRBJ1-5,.,TGTGCCAGCAGCCAAGGGTCCGGGGGCTTCGGCATACCCCAGCATTTT,CASSQGSGGFGIPQHF
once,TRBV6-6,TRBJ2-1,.,TGTGCCACTTTAAAGCTGGGGCCCTACAATGAGCAGTTCTTC,CATLKLGPYNEQFF
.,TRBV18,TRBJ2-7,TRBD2,TGTGCCAGCTCACCACGACTAGCGGGAGGGACCTACGAGCAGTACTTC,CASSPRLAGGTYEQYF
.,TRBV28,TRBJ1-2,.,TGTGCCAGCAGTTTTGCACGGAGCAACTATGGCTACACCTTC,CASSFARSNYGYTF
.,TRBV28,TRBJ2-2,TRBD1,TGTGCCAGCAGTGGTCCAGGGGGCGCGAACACCGGGGAGCTGTTTTTT,CASSGPGGANTGELFF
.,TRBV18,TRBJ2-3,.,TGTGCCAGCTCACCAGGAGTTGGAATAGATACGCAGTATTTT,CASSPGVGIDTQYF
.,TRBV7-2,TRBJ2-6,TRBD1,TGTGCCAGCAGCTTAGTACAGGGGACTGGGGCCAACGTCCTGACTTTC,CASSLVQGTGANVLTF
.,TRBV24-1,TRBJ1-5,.,TGTGCCACCAGTGACAGGGTGGACAGGCCCCAGCATTTT,CATSDRVDRPQHF
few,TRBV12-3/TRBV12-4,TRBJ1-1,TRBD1,TGTGCCAGCAGTTCATACAGGGGGGGTAGGGTTTTCTTT,CASSSYRGGRVFF
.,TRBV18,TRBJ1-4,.,TGTGCCAGCTCACCACTTAATGAAAAACTGTTTTTT,CASSPLNEKLFF
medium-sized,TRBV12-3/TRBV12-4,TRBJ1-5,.,TGTGCCAGCAGTTTTGGAGAGGATCAGCCCCAGCATTTT,CASSFGEDQPQHF
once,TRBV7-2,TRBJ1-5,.,TGTGCCAGCACTCTGGGGCCCGACGGTCAGCCCCAGCATTTT,CASTLGPDGQPQHF
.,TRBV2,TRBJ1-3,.,TGTGCCAGCAGTGAAGTGGTCTCTGGAAACACCATATATTTT,CASSEVVSGNTIYF
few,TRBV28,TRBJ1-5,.,TGTGCCAGCAGAAAAGCCGACGGTTATCAGCCCCAGCATTTT,CASRKADGYQPQHF
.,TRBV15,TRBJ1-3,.,TGTGCCACCAGCGGAGCTTCTTTTGGCACCATATATTTT,CATSGASFGTIYF
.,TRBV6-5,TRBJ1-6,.,TGTGCCAGCAGGCCGGGGGTGGCTTCACCCCTCCACTTT,CASRPGVASPLHF
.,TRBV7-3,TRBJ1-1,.,TGTGCCAGCAGCCCCTTCAGCGGGAGCGCTGAAGCTTTCTTT,CASSPFSGSAEAFF
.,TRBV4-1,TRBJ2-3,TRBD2,TGCGCCAGCAGCCAGGCCCCTAGCGGGAGGGCCTTGGATACGCAGTATTTT,CASSQAPSGRALDTQYF
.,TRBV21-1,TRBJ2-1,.,TGTGCCAGCAGCAAAAAGGGGTTGAGCGGCCTACCATACAATGAGCAGTTCTTC,CASSKKGLSGLPYNEQFF
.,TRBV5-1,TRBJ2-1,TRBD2,TGCGCCAGCAGGGTGTCTCTAGCGGGAGGAAGAGATGAGCAGTTCTTC,CASRVSLAGGRDEQFF
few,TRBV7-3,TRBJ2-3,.,TGTGCCAGCAGCTTATTATTTTCCAGCACAGATACGCAGTATTTT,CASSLLFSSTDTQYF
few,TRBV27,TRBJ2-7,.,TGTGCCAGCAGCCGAGGAGGGACGAGCTACGAGCAGTACTTC,CASSRGGTSYEQYF
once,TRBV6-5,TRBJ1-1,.,TGTGCCAGCAGTTACTCGGGCAGGTATGACACTGAAGCTTTCTTT,CASSYSGRYDTEAFF
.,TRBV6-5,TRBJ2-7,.,TGTGCCAGCAGTTACGACGGAGTGAGTAAGGACGAGCAGTACTTC,CASSYDGVSKDEQYF
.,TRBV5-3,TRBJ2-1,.,TGTGCCAGAAGCTGGGACTCCCGCTCCTACAATGAGCAGTTCTTC,CARSWDSRSYNEQFF
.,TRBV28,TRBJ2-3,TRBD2,TGTGCCAGCAGTTTAAGGCCGGGAGGGTCAGATACGCAGTATTTT,CASSLRPGGSDTQYF
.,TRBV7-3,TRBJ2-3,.,TGTGCCAGCAGAGGTGGGAACACAGATACGCAGTATTTT,CASRGGNTDTQYF
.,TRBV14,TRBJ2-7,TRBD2,TGTGCCAGCAGCCAAGGGATGACTAGCGGGAACCGTGACGAGCAGTACTTC,CASSQGMTSGNRDEQYF
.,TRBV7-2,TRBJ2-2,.,TGTGCCAGCAGCTTTTTTGGGCTTCGGTACACCGGGGAGCTGTTTTTT,CASSFFGLRYTGELFF
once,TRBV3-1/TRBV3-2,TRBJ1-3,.,TGTGCCAGCAGCCAGGGGACACTAAACACCATATATTTT,CASSQGTLNTIYF
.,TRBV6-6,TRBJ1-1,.,TGTGCCAGCAGTTACGGAGGCCAGTTCCAGCTGGAAGCTTTCTTT,CASSYGGQFQLEAFF
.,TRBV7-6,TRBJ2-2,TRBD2,TGTGCCAGCAGCTTGCGGGCTAGCGGGTCCACCGGGGAGCTGTTTTTT,CASSLRASGSTGELFF
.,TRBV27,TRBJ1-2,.,TGTGCCAGCAGTTTCAAGGGGTACTATGGCTACACCTTC,CASSFKGYYGYTF
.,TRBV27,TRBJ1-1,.,TGTGCCAGCAGTTTAATGGCAGGGACCCGAAACACTGAAGCTTTCTTT,CASSLMAGTRNTEAFF